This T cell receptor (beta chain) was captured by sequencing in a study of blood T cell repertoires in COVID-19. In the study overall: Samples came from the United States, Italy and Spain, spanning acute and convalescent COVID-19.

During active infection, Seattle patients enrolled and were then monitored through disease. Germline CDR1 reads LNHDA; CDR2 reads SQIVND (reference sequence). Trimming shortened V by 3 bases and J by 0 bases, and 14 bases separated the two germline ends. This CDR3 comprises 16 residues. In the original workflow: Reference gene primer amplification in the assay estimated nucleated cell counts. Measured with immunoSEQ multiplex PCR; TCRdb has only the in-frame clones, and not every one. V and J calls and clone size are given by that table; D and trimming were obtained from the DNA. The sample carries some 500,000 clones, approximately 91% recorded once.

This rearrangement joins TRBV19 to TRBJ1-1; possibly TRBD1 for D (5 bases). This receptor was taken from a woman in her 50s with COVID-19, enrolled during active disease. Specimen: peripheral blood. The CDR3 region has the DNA TGTGCCAGTAGTATCGGGCAAGGGACTATGAACACTGAAGCTTTCTTT. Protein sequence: CASSIGQGTMNTEAFF.